This T cell receptor beta chain was sequenced during a study of cytomegalovirus exposure and HLA in healthy donors. The table came from immunoSEQ multiplex PCR; TCRdb's copy has only in-frame clones and leaves some out. This sample carries about 140,000 clones, about 83% of them seen once, and the ten largest clones take more than 1.4%. This TCR was sampled from a young woman in good health and CMV-seronegative. The sequenced sample was PBMCs.

The CDR3 loop is CASSGAVDRNSPLHF. CDR3 in DNA: TGTGCCAGCAGTGGGGCCGTTGACAGAAATTCACCCCTCCACTTT. J is TRBJ1-6 and V is TRBV2; the D gene is possibly TRBD1 (5 bases). CDR1 is SNHLY, CDR2 FYNNEI, per germline. The V end lost 4 bases, the J end lost 7 bases, and 14 bases lay between the germline ends. There are 15 residues in the CDR3.